Sequencing of this T cell receptor beta chain was carried out in a study of Tregs in tolerant kidney transplant recipients (dated by TCRdb to about 2019). As for the study more broadly: The transplants used related donors along with nonmyeloablative bone marrow transplantation, and in the human trials mixed chimerism was transient. TCRbeta sequencing was used in the study to identify donor-specific regulatory T cells before combined kidney and bone marrow transplantation, and the identified cells were then tracked after transplant.

The CDR1 and CDR2 encoded by the germline V gene are MDHEN and SYDVKM. For this chain, trimming is 6 bases at the V end and 0 bases at the J end, and the number of junction bases without a gene match is 5. Its CDR3 holds 14 amino acids, cysteine through phenylalanine. The read is trimmed to its CDR3 DNA, 42 bases read in frame from base 1. The sample's time point, from its label and the paper: blood sample drawn before combined kidney and bone marrow transplant. Thawed PBMCs were FACS-sorted into unstimulated Tregs (CD4+CD25+CD127-), CD4+ non-Tregs (CD4+CD25-), CD4 cells and CD8 cells. Patients were several combined kidney and bone marrow transplant recipients from the ITN036ST trial, and only these trial subjects had samples available. Healthy control blood was processed by Ficoll density gradient to PBMCs and cryopreserved; patient PBMCs were collected before and after transplant. For TCRbeta CDR3 sequencing, genomic DNA was extracted from sorted cells using the QIAGEN DNeasy Blood and Tissue Kit. Through immunoSEQ, high-throughput TCRbeta CDR3 sequencing was done commercially, including PCR amplification with internal controls and bias correction. As for the authors' bioinformatics: Unique productive TCRbeta sequences were defined by CDR3 nucleotide sequence where primers matched, otherwise by CDR3 amino acid sequence with Vbeta and Jbeta genes. As a correction for sorting error, sequences shared between sorted populations at a frequency ratio of 2:1 or less were discarded, and the remaining shared sequences were assigned to the higher population. Sequences were defined as donor-reactive when expanded at least 5-fold in CFSE-low cells versus unstimulated cells and present at a frequency of at least 0.01% in CFSE-low cells. Repertoire divergence was quantified by Jensen-Shannon divergence calculated from the top 100 TCRbeta sequences ranked by frequency. For samples with multiple sequencing runs, sorting error was corrected in each run separately before the runs were combined. TCRdb holds this immuneACCESS table with in-frame rearrangements only. Some clones are missing; in checked studies, unresolved V genes explain under half, and the rest has no known cause. V and J calls and clone size are those listed in that table; D and trimming were worked out from the DNA. This sample is represented by about 69,000 clones; roughly 91% of them were singletons. The top ten hold approximately 0.4% of the sample.

What the study reported, not specific to this receptor: In tolerant patients, donor-specific Tregs expanded more than Tregs overall, which suggests antigen-driven rather than nonspecific expansion. Because the PCR primers were changed over time for some patients, nucleotide-level comparison could not be performed across the samples from those patients. Biological reproducibility was not directly addressed, though technical replication error appeared minimal. The most biologically relevant and donor-specific TCRbeta repertoire appeared to be identified by expanding Tregs with activated donor B cells. Because the study included only a small number of patients, the results must be confirmed in larger populations and under other immunosuppression protocols.

Comment on this clone: This clone's antigen is unknown. Base qualities are not recorded, but no much larger clone differs from it by a single base.

The TCR was taken from a human donor who received a combined kidney and bone marrow transplant. The material sequenced was CD4+ T cells from blood, taken before the transplant. The V and J segments used are TRBV28 and TRBJ2-7; TRBD1 lines up with 7 middle nucleotides. The DNA sequence is TGTGCCAGCAGGAAACAGGGGTCCTCCTACGAGCAGTACTTC. It translates as CASRKQGSSYEQYF.